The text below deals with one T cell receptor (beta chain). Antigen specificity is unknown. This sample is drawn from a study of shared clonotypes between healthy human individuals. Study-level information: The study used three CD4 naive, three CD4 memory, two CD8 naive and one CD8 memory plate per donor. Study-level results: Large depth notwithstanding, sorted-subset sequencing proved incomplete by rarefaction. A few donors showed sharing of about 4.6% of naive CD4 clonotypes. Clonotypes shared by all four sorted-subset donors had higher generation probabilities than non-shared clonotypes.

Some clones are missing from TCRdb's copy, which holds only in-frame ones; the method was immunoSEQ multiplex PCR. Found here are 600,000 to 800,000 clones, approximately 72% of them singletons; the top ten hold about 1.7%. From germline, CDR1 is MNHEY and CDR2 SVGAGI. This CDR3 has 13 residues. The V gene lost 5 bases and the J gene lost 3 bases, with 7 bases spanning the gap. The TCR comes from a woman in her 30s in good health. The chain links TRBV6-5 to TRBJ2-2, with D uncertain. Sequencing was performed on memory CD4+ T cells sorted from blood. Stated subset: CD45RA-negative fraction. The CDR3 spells CASSPSDTGELFF. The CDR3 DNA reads TGTGCCAGCAGTCCTTCGGACACCGGGGAGCTGTTTTTT.